The entry below describes one T cell receptor beta chain. The sample is drawn from a study of blood T cell repertoires in COVID-19. Study details: Some COVID-19 samples were acute and others convalescent; all came from the United States, Italy and Spain. PBMCs, B-cell-depleted T cells, or T cells provided the cDNA or gDNA that made up the material.

In the original processing: Amplification with reference gene primers provided the estimates of nucleated cell counts. Assay used: immunoSEQ multiplex PCR; TCRdb lists only in-frame clones, some missing. V, J and clone size reflect that table, while D and trimming were determined from the DNA. Seen here are some 52,000 clones, less than 95% observed once, and the top ten hold about 3.1%. The trim removed 5 bases at V and 4 bases at J, leaving 6 bases unmatched. Germline CDR1 and CDR2: SNHLY and FYNNEI. This CDR3 is built from 14 residues. The clonotype comes from a human donor in a cohort sampled during active COVID-19. Material: peripheral blood. The chain recombines TRBV2 with TRBJ2-7; TRBD1 matches at 9 bases. CDR3 nucleotides: TGTGCCAGCAGTACGGACAGGGGATCATACGAGCAGTACTTC. The encoded protein is CASSTDRGSYEQYF.